This T cell receptor beta chain came from a study of blood T cell repertoires in COVID-19. Whole-study context: The United States, Italy and Spain supplied acute and convalescent COVID-19 samples. Nucleic acid was either cDNA or gDNA, and it came from T cells, B-cell-depleted T cells, or PBMCs.

In the original processing: Nucleated cell number was recorded as an estimate derived from reference gene primer amplification. Data came from immunoSEQ multiplex PCR; TCRdb stores just in-frame clones and leaves some out. Clone size and the V and J calls come from that table; the DNA yielded D and trimming. The data show about 160,000 clones, approximately 82% seen once. V was pared by 5 bases and J by 4 bases, with 8 bases of the junction left unmatched. The germline CDR1 and CDR2 sequences are MNHEY and SMNVEV (reference sequence). The CDR3 has 15 residues. The sequence came from a woman at least 80 years old with acute or convalescent COVID-19. Input material: peripheral blood. This chain joins TRBV27 and TRBJ2-3; the match to TRBD1 covers 8 bases. The CDR3 coding sequence is TGTGCCAGCAGTACGGACAGGGTACGGGCAGATACGCAGTATTTT. Amino acids: CASSTDRVRADTQYF.